The subject of this entry is one T cell receptor beta chain. The antigen it binds to is not known. Qualities for individual bases were not recorded, and no much larger clone is one base off. This entry comes from a study of cytomegalovirus exposure and HLA in healthy donors (dated by TCRdb to 2017 to 2019). Study-level background: An earlier analysis of a few hundred of the donors reported over 250 Gb of sequence data and about 120 million unique TCR beta sequences obtained from about 179 million T cells. An early release that covered around 590 HLA-typed donors contained 300 to 350 gigabases of sequencing data and 75 million to 100 million unique TCR sequences. Of the roughly 420 genotyped donors, roughly 80% were placed in the genetic ancestry cluster associated with self-reported Caucasian donors. The aim of the study was to test whether cataloging public T cell receptors could identify signatures of past pathogen exposure. The study used immunosequencing to profile the T cell repertoires of under 700 subjects and linked those repertoires to cytomegalovirus serostatus. Along with the approximately 650-subject first cohort, a separate validation cohort of over a hundred different subjects was used. To predict cytomegalovirus infection status, the study combined high-throughput TCR immunosequencing, statistical association of individual TCRs with disease status, and machine learning. In a later analysis, previously published TCR beta repertoires from fewer than 750 donors were re-analyzed and high-resolution HLA genotyping was added so that TCR occurrence patterns could be studied. Rather than using new phenotypic data, the later analysis identified candidate immune exposures from TCR beta sequences and from how often those sequences occurred across donors. An earlier analysis of nearly 600 of the donors applied high-throughput TCR beta sequencing to assess whether each TCR beta V gene segment acted as functional or pseudogenic. Donor age, sex, ethnicity and CMV serostatus were collected together with the repertoire data. In a later genetic analysis, genome-wide SNP genotypes for about three fifths of the 666 donors were used, and that subset was treated as a discovery cohort. All discovery cohort repertoires had been generated on a single sequencing platform. HLA typing included class I and class II loci at four-digit resolution. The number of donors typed differed by locus, with about 620-630 for A, B, C, DRB1 and DQB1, roughly 520 for DQA1, about 610 for DPA1, and roughly 450 for DPB1. Because of strong linkage in the cohort, roughly five DR-DQ haplotypes were treated as single units for association and clustering. Among around 400 genotyped donors of the cohort, an average of about 240,000 unique TCR beta nucleotide sequences were sequenced per donor, about a sixth of them non-productive.

Summary of the overall study and its limitations: The earlier analysis of some 560 of the donors excluded roughly 17 rarely observed V segments, including chromosome 9 orphons, because counts were too low. In a later analysis, HLA-associated TCR beta chains were found to be more clonally expanded and to have lower generation probabilities than equally common non-associated chains. Because HLA typing was unavailable for some donors at each locus, only the typed subset was used in association tests. V-gene and J-gene trimming of TCR beta chains was associated with a missense DCLRE1C variant in a later genetic analysis, and the association was replicated in an independent cohort. In a later analysis, most CMV-associated TCR beta chains were found to appear HLA-restricted, with HLA associations seemingly driven largely by CMV exposure. The authors suggested that the approach could potentially be generalized to other disease states and immunological phenotypes. The 87-base-pair reads could not distinguish some IMGT-functional V segments, including TRBV6-2 and TRBV6-3, so those segments were excluded. Specific HLA alleles were associated with roughly 17,000 TCR beta sequences at a false discovery rate of 0.05 in a later analysis. In an earlier analysis of around 600 of the donors, most TCR beta V segments were observed in productive rearrangements about 87% or about 30% of the time, broadly matching IMGT annotations. When HLA alleles, especially DR and DQ, strongly co-occurred, attributing TCR associations to individual alleles was difficult. In a later genetic analysis, fewer N-insertions in productive TCRs were reported among donors in an Asian-associated ancestry cluster than the roughly 640-donor mean. Linkage disequilibrium might explain the correlated functional status among segregating V segments, but an unknown experimental factor could not be excluded. Immune exposure information for the cohort was limited to CMV serostatus. The classifier was reported to diagnose cytomegalovirus status with high specificity and sensitivity in both the original and validation cohorts. The sequencing pipeline was judged likely to have produced a cluster of highly shared sequence variants as a technical artifact. In vitro tests confirmed that a few of the cytomegalovirus-associated TCR beta chains recognize cytomegalovirus antigens. In a later analysis, several top co-occurrence clusters were reported to appear linked to parvovirus B19, influenza, CMV and Epstein-Barr virus. Sequencing depth was assumed to be roughly uniform across donors in the presence/absence analyses, though that assumption may not hold. In this cohort, only TCR beta chains were sequenced, and detectable features were limited by the absence of alpha or paired-chain data. Most TCR sequences were observed very rarely across donors, whereas some public TCRs were present in many individuals. The study listed over 150 TCR beta chains as associated with cytomegalovirus. A further reported finding was that TCR beta sequences accurately predicted the HLA-A and HLA-B alleles for most subjects in the first cohort. A later analysis found that TCR association rates varied across HLA loci, with DRB1 alleles showing the most associated TCRs and HLA-C alleles the fewest.

A distance of 30 bases separates the germline ends of V and J, which lose 5 bases and 2 bases respectively. For CDR1 and CDR2, the germline V gene lists SGHNT and YENEEA. The CDR3, from cysteine to phenylalanine, totals 20 residues. The only DNA kept is the CDR3, 60 bases in frame from the first base. Libraries were made using the immunoSEQ multiplex PCR assay. The multiplex PCR relied on a mix of 60 forward primers for TCR Vbeta segments and 13 reverse primers for TCR Jbeta segments. Amplification of the CDR3 region of rearranged TCR beta genes was performed with a multiplex PCR assay on genomic DNA. Amplified TCR beta libraries were sequenced as 87-base-pair reads on the Illumina HiSeq System. The authors' pipeline ran thus. A later analysis counted tens of millions of unique TCR beta chains across the 500 to 850 repertoires, and approximately 11 million of these chains were shared by at least two donors. Raw reads were error-corrected and collapsed into unique sequences by a nearest-neighbor algorithm in which closely related sequences were merged to remove PCR and sequencing errors. To assign V, D and J gene segments, CDR3 sequences were aligned to IMGT reference sequences. Each retained sequence needed at least a six-nucleotide match to both a V gene segment and a J gene segment. A rearrangement was called productive if the CDR3 had no stop codons and remained in frame with V and J, and every other rearrangement was called non-productive. CDR3 was defined according to IMGT convention as the region running from the second conserved V-encoded cysteine to the conserved J-encoded phenylalanine. In an earlier analysis of more than 550 of the donors, sequences lacking an unambiguous match to a single V gene segment were excluded. An earlier analysis of roughly 590 of the donors called V segments functional above 56.7% productive rearrangements and segregating when the between-donor standard deviation exceeded 5%. A statistical classification framework was built to diagnose cytomegalovirus status from the catalog of TCR beta chain sequences. A later analysis assigned V and J genes by comparing TCR nucleotide sequences with IMGT/GENE-DB human TR gene sequences. In a later analysis, CDR3 sequences and most-parsimonious VDJ recombination scenarios were assigned using the TCRdist pipeline. In a later analysis, each TCR beta chain was defined by its CDR3 amino acid sequence together with its V-gene family, and reads lacking a unique V-gene family were excluded. To address suspected cross-contamination and a sequencing artifact, a later analysis removed 592 highly shared, low-generation-probability nucleotide sequences. A later analysis calculated a clonal expansion index for each public chain from normalized within-repertoire ranks of inferred template counts. In a later analysis, generation probabilities were computed with a VDJ recombination model fitted to out-of-frame rearrangements, and the resulting probabilities were checked against IGoR. In a later analysis, hypergeometric tests were used to score TCR-TCR, TCR-HLA and TCR-CMV co-occurrence, with a repertoire-size bias correction applied to TCR pairs. To estimate false discovery rates, a later analysis permuted the HLA or CMV assignments 20 times. In a later analysis, co-occurring TCRs were grouped using DBSCAN, and TCRdist sequence similarity was added for clustering within HLA-allele-positive subsets. Repertoires with fewer than 30,000 or more than 120,000 public chains, plus five repertoires with anomalous nucleotide sharing, were excluded from co-occurrence clustering. This immuneACCESS table, as held by TCRdb, lists in-frame sequences with V and J called but not all clones. Of the missing ones, under half trace to an unresolved V gene in checked studies; the others have no known cause. Clonal size and the V and J genes are those of that table, whereas D and trimming came from the DNA. This sample holds more than 85,000 clones; over 65% were observed only once. The top ten clones comprise more than 8% of the sample.

In total, approximately 610 healthy bone marrow donors made up the cohort. At the time of sampling, all cohort members were nominally healthy, though unrecorded immune exposures were likely present. The donor was CMV seropositive and was included in the group of 270 or so seropositive cohort members. Every donor gave a peripheral blood sample, and the peripheral blood mononuclear cells from that sample were used for TCR beta sequencing. The Qiagen DNeasy Blood Extraction Kit was used to extract genomic DNA from the blood cell samples. Sequenced sample: PBMCs. The V and J segments used are TRBV11-3 and TRBJ1-1; TRBD1 is possibly the D segment (6 matching bases). The sequence derives from a man aged 35 to 55 in good health and CMV-seropositive. The nucleotide sequence reads as follows: TGTGCCAGCAGCCCCTCAGGGGTCCCCGCGCTCCGACCTCTTAACACTGAAGCTTTCTTT. It specifies CASSPSGVPALRPLNTEAFF.